These T cell receptor beta chains were read from a single sample in a study of blood T cells in healthy people across ages. One entry per CDR3 protein results from TCRdb running MiXCR on the 5' RACE reads. The sample includes over 550,000 distinct CDR3 sequences, roughly 31% of them seen just once. Input material: blood. The receptors derive from a woman aged 80 or older in good health. The CDR3 runs from the conserved cysteine through the conserved F or W. D genes are given only for firm matches. Rows give clone size only sometimes, using once, few, many, or a class for an expanded clone.

cdr3_nt: TGTGCCAGCAGCGGGACAGTGAGACCCAATGAGCAGTTCTTC; cdr3_aa: CASSGTVRPNEQFF; d_call: TRBD1; clone_size: -; j_call: TRBJ2-1; v_call: TRBV5-4
cdr3_nt: TGTGCCAGCCCACTGACAGGAACCTCCATGAACACTGAAGCTTTCTTT; cdr3_aa: CASPLTGTSMNTEAFF; d_call: -; clone_size: -; j_call: TRBJ1-1; v_call: TRBV18
cdr3_nt: TGTGCCAGCAGCTTAGGGACAGGAACTCCCTCAGGAAAACTGTTTTTT; cdr3_aa: CASSLGTGTPSGKLFF; d_call: TRBD1; clone_size: -; j_call: TRBJ1-4; v_call: TRBV7-2
cdr3_nt: TGTGCCAGCAGTGAACCCCCAGAAGGCTACACCTTC; cdr3_aa: CASSEPPEGYTF; d_call: -; clone_size: -; j_call: TRBJ1-2; v_call: TRBV2
cdr3_nt: TGCGCCAGCAGCTTGGATGGCAGATCTTCCCTCAACTATGGCTACACCTTC; cdr3_aa: CASSLDGRSSLNYGYTF; d_call: -; clone_size: many; j_call: TRBJ1-2; v_call: TRBV5-1
cdr3_nt: TGTGCCAGCAGATGCAGGGGGAAGGGGACTGAAGCTTTCTTT; cdr3_aa: CASRCRGKGTEAFF; d_call: TRBD1; clone_size: -; j_call: TRBJ1-1; v_call: TRBV6-5
cdr3_nt: TGCGCCAGCAGCTTGGAGCATCTTAACAATGAGCAGTACTTC; cdr3_aa: CASSLEHLNNEQYF; d_call: -; clone_size: few; j_call: TRBJ2-7; v_call: TRBV5-1
cdr3_nt: TGCAGTGCTGTTCCACCTAGCGGTAGCTCCTACAATGAGCAGTTCTTC; cdr3_aa: CSAVPPSGSSYNEQFF; d_call: TRBD2; clone_size: many; j_call: TRBJ2-1; v_call: TRBV20-1
cdr3_nt: TGTGCCAGCAGCCGACGCGGAGTCATCAGCACAGATACGCAGTATTTT; cdr3_aa: CASSRRGVISTDTQYF; d_call: -; clone_size: -; j_call: TRBJ2-3; v_call: TRBV12-3/TRBV12-4
cdr3_nt: TGTGCCAGCAGCTGGGACAGGGCTTACGAGCAGTACTTC; cdr3_aa: CASSWDRAYEQYF; d_call: TRBD1; clone_size: many; j_call: TRBJ2-7; v_call: TRBV7-2
cdr3_nt: TGCAGTGCTAAAGGGGAGTACACCGGGGAGCTGTTTTTT; cdr3_aa: CSAKGEYTGELFF; d_call: -; clone_size: many; j_call: TRBJ2-2; v_call: TRBV20-1
cdr3_nt: TGCGCCAGCAGCTTGAAGGCAGGGAGGCCCACCGGGGAGCTGTTTTTT; cdr3_aa: CASSLKAGRPTGELFF; d_call: -; clone_size: -; j_call: TRBJ2-2; v_call: TRBV5-1
cdr3_nt: TGTGCCAGCAGCCCCCGTGGTCAGGGTCGTGGGGACACTGAAGCTTTCTTT; cdr3_aa: CASSPRGQGRGDTEAFF; d_call: -; clone_size: many; j_call: TRBJ1-1; v_call: TRBV7-6
cdr3_nt: TGCAGTGCTAGAGCCACGACAGGGAGAGACCAGCCCCAGCATTTT; cdr3_aa: CSARATTGRDQPQHF; d_call: TRBD1; clone_size: -; j_call: TRBJ1-5; v_call: TRBV20-1
cdr3_nt: TGTGCCAGTAGAAAATTCGGGGGAGGAGAAGAGCAGTACTTC; cdr3_aa: CASRKFGGGEEQYF; d_call: -; clone_size: once; j_call: TRBJ2-4; v_call: TRBV19
cdr3_nt: TGTGCCAGCAGTGAATGGCGACCAGGGAGTAATGAAAAACTGTTTTTT; cdr3_aa: CASSEWRPGSNEKLFF; d_call: -; clone_size: -; j_call: TRBJ1-4; v_call: TRBV2
cdr3_nt: TGTGCCAGCAGCCAAGCCCATGCGGGACCGCCGGGAGACGAGCAGTACTTC; cdr3_aa: CASSQAHAGPPGDEQYF; d_call: -; clone_size: -; j_call: TRBJ2-7; v_call: TRBV14
cdr3_nt: TGCAGCGCTAGGGACAGGCGATATGGCTACACCTTC; cdr3_aa: CSARDRRYGYTF; d_call: TRBD1; clone_size: many; j_call: TRBJ1-2; v_call: TRBV29-1
cdr3_nt: TGCGCCAGCAGCTTAACCTCGGGACAGGTATTATTTCAGGCCACTGAAGCTTTCTTT; cdr3_aa: CASSLTSGQVLFQATEAFF; d_call: TRBD1; clone_size: few; j_call: TRBJ1-1; v_call: TRBV5-1
cdr3_nt: TGTGCCAGCAGCTTAGCGCGGGAAGAGCAGTTCTTC; cdr3_aa: CASSLAREEQFF; d_call: -; clone_size: -; j_call: TRBJ2-1; v_call: TRBV7-2
cdr3_nt: TGTGCCAGCATGGGGTTAAGGGACACTCGCTACACCTTC; cdr3_aa: CASMGLRDTRYTF; d_call: -; clone_size: many; j_call: TRBJ1-2; v_call: TRBV2
cdr3_nt: TGCGCCAGCAGCGTCACCCTGACAGGGTCTAATGAAAAACTGTTTTTT; cdr3_aa: CASSVTLTGSNEKLFF; d_call: TRBD1; clone_size: few; j_call: TRBJ1-4; v_call: TRBV5-1
cdr3_nt: TGTGCCAGCAGCCAAGATTACAAGGGCAATCAGCCCCAGCATTTT; cdr3_aa: CASSQDYKGNQPQHF; d_call: -; clone_size: many; j_call: TRBJ1-5; v_call: TRBV3-1
cdr3_nt: TGCGCCAGCAGCTTGGGGTCTAGCGGGGAAGAGGCCCAGTACTTC; cdr3_aa: CASSLGSSGEEAQYF; d_call: TRBD2; clone_size: -; j_call: TRBJ2-5; v_call: TRBV5-1
cdr3_nt: TGCGCCAGCAGCTCCGGGACAGGGGGCTTCGGTGAGCAGTTCTTC; cdr3_aa: CASSSGTGGFGEQFF; d_call: TRBD1; clone_size: many; j_call: TRBJ2-1; v_call: TRBV5-1
cdr3_nt: TGCGCCAGCAGTTATGACGGACAGCCCAACACTGAAGCTTTCTTT; cdr3_aa: CASSYDGQPNTEAFF; d_call: -; clone_size: -; j_call: TRBJ1-1; v_call: TRBV5-1
cdr3_nt: TGTGCCAGCAGCTTAGATCACATCACCGGGGAGCTGTTTTTT; cdr3_aa: CASSLDHITGELFF; d_call: -; clone_size: few; j_call: TRBJ2-2; v_call: TRBV7-6
cdr3_nt: TGTGCCAGCAGCTCCCTAGCGAGAGGTTACAATGAGCAGTACTTC; cdr3_aa: CASSSLARGYNEQYF; d_call: -; clone_size: few; j_call: TRBJ2-7; v_call: TRBV7-3
cdr3_nt: TGTGCCAGCAGTGAAGGTCGTAAAACTAACTATGGCTACACCTTC; cdr3_aa: CASSEGRKTNYGYTF; d_call: -; clone_size: many; j_call: TRBJ1-2; v_call: TRBV2
cdr3_nt: TGCAGTGCGGGTCAGGGAAGCACACACAATGAGCAGTTCTTC; cdr3_aa: CSAGQGSTHNEQFF; d_call: -; clone_size: -; j_call: TRBJ2-1; v_call: TRBV20-1
cdr3_nt: TGTGCCAGCAGCTTAACCCGCGGCGGAGGGGCAGATACGCAGTATTTT; cdr3_aa: CASSLTRGGGADTQYF; d_call: -; clone_size: many; j_call: TRBJ2-3; v_call: TRBV7-3
cdr3_nt: TGTGCCACCAGCAGGATCCCCCGGACAGGGGATTCCTACGAGCAGTACTTC; cdr3_aa: CATSRIPRTGDSYEQYF; d_call: TRBD1; clone_size: medium-sized; j_call: TRBJ2-7; v_call: TRBV15
cdr3_nt: TGTGCCACCAGCAGAGACAGACTAGCGAGCACAGATACGCAGTATTTT; cdr3_aa: CATSRDRLASTDTQYF; d_call: TRBD2; clone_size: -; j_call: TRBJ2-3; v_call: TRBV15
cdr3_nt: TGTGCCAGCAGCCCCGGGACTAGCGGGCCCAATGAGCAGTACTTC; cdr3_aa: CASSPGTSGPNEQYF; d_call: TRBD2; clone_size: few; j_call: TRBJ2-5; v_call: TRBV11-2
cdr3_nt: TGCAGCGTAGGGGACGTGGAGCCCCAGCATTTT; cdr3_aa: CSVGDVEPQHF; d_call: -; clone_size: many; j_call: TRBJ1-5; v_call: TRBV29-1
cdr3_nt: TGTGCCAGCAGGAGGGGGGGCAATGAGCAGTTCTTC; cdr3_aa: CASRRGGNEQFF; d_call: -; clone_size: many; j_call: TRBJ2-1; v_call: TRBV2
cdr3_nt: TGTGCCAGCAGCCAAGGGACTTGGGGCACTGAAGCTTTCTTT; cdr3_aa: CASSQGTWGTEAFF; d_call: -; clone_size: -; j_call: TRBJ1-1; v_call: TRBV3-1
cdr3_nt: TGTGCCAGCAGCCAAGTTGAGCTCCACTTT; cdr3_aa: CASSQVELHF; d_call: -; clone_size: once; j_call: TRBJ1-6; v_call: TRBV4-2
cdr3_nt: TGTGCCAGCAGTGGAAGGGGCGGCGACGAGCAGTACTTC; cdr3_aa: CASSGRGGDEQYF; d_call: -; clone_size: few; j_call: TRBJ2-7; v_call: TRBV6-1
cdr3_nt: TGCAGTGCTATCCACAGGGGGCGGACAGATACGCAGTATTTT; cdr3_aa: CSAIHRGRTDTQYF; d_call: TRBD1; clone_size: many; j_call: TRBJ2-3; v_call: TRBV20-1